This TCR beta chain was profiled in a study of blood T cell repertoires in COVID-19. The wider study: Samples came from the United States, Italy and Spain, spanning acute and convalescent COVID-19. The cDNA or gDNA used as material had been derived from T cells, B-cell-depleted T cells, or PBMCs.

Per the original methods: Nucleated cell number was recorded as an estimate derived from reference gene primer amplification. Profiling relied on immunoSEQ multiplex PCR, and the TCRdb table lists in-frame clones only, not all of them. The DNA was the basis for D and trimming; V, J and clone size are from that table. The sample has roughly 100,000 clones, approximately 72% seen once. The ends were cut back, 8 bases at V and 0 bases at J, with 14 bases in the middle. The germline V gene encodes CDR1 MDHEN and CDR2 SYDVKM. This CDR3 region has 15 residues. This rearrangement joins TRBV28 to TRBJ1-3; D gene unclear. This TCR came from a woman between 70 and 85 years old with acute or convalescent COVID-19. The sample comprised peripheral blood. The CDR3 reads CASGEQRDSGNTIYF. In DNA, the CDR3 is TGTGCCAGCGGGGAGCAGCGGGACTCTGGAAACACCATATATTTT. Full variable domain (rest looked up from reference TRBV28 and TRBJ1-3): DVKVTQSSRYLVKRTGEKVFLECVQDMDHENMFWYRQDPGLGLRLIYFSYDVKMKEKGDIPEGYSVSREKKERFSLILESASTNQTSMYLCASGEQRDSGNTIYFGEGSWLTVV.